This TCR beta chain was recorded in a study of T cell responses to AZD1222 COVID-19 vaccine (dated by TCRdb to the early 2020s). Regarding the research as a whole: TCR sequencing was performed for more than 230 trial participants, of whom roughly 200 were given two doses of AZD1222 and some 26 were given two doses of MenACWY control vaccine. Enrollment into the trials was organized by age into subgroups of 18-55, 56-69 and 70-plus years, and those subgroups contained roughly 150, 30 and 60 TCR-sequenced participants, respectively.

This clone qualifies as medium-sized (0.01 to 0.1%). What this receptor recognizes is not known. No per-base quality is available; no much larger clone lies one base away. The CDR3 regions of human TCRbeta chains were analyzed by immunosequencing. Under the source paper's analysis protocol: Repertoire TCRs were checked for matches against a reference library of SARS-CoV-2-specific TCRs that had been generated using the MIRA antigen-specificity platform. Breadth meant the fraction of unique TCRs that were SARS-CoV-2-associated, whereas depth meant the fraction of total T cells that were SARS-CoV-2-associated. Using the MIRA data, each spike-specific TCR was mapped to the spike region that the TCR reacts to and placed in a CD4 or CD8 class. Log10-transformed breadth and depth values were compared by one-way ANOVA with Sidak's multiple comparisons tests. Drawn from immuneACCESS, this table holds only the in-frame rearrangements with V and J called that TCRdb kept. Clones are partly lost; checked studies trace under half to an unresolved V gene and leave the rest unexplained. The D gene and trimming were derived from the DNA, and the V and J assignments and clone size from that table. The sample includes approximately 50,000 clones, with 80% to 90% observed a single time. 5.5% to 7% of the sample rests with the top ten.

The junction carries 6 bases between V and J, which are trimmed by 3 bases and 4 bases respectively. Including cysteine and phenylalanine, the CDR3 has 13 amino acids. The sequence is cut down to CDR3 DNA, 39 bases in frame from base 1. The germline V gene provides CDR1 MRHNA and CDR2 SNTAGT. What the time point label conveys for this sample: about 28 days (+/-7) after the second vaccine dose. AZD1222 recipients whose second dose came at about 4 weeks and those whose second dose came at about 12 weeks were combined into one group, since spike-specific TCR depth and breadth did not differ between the two schedules. The vaccinee samples were drawn from two UK trials, COV001 and COV002, one of which was a single-blind randomized controlled phase 2/3 trial testing AZD1222 (ChAdOx1 nCoV-19) in healthy adults. Trial participant PBMC samples were collected at day 0 and day 28 after the second dose for TCRbeta chain sequencing.

Study-level results and caveats: Epitopes outside the regions mutated in the B.1.351 and B.1.1.7 variants were reportedly recognized by nearly half of the unique spike-specific TCRs. Conclusions about previously exposed vaccinees are limited because only a handful of AZD1222 recipients were SARS-CoV-2 seropositive at baseline. The 56-69-year group was small, and its depth increase did not reach significance, likely because of low power. Because no samples from the day 14 peak response were available, repertoires could be characterized only after the peak T cell response. Spike-specific TCR breadth and depth rose significantly after two AZD1222 doses compared with day 0 and with MenACWY recipients. Participants were mostly white British and included more females than males, and it was suggested by the authors that clonal diversity may have been underestimated. The vaccine-associated CD4 TCRs covered the entire spike protein, and the dominant responses fell in regions 160-218 and 743-854.

This receptor was identified in an adult who received the AZD1222 COVID-19 vaccine. The receptor chain draws on TRBV6-4 and TRBJ2-2; no D gene is confidently identified. Specimen: peripheral blood, collected 28 days after the second AZD1222 dose. The DNA is TGTGCCAGCAGTGAAACGGGCACCGGGGAGCTGTTTTTT. This codes for CASSETGTGELFF.